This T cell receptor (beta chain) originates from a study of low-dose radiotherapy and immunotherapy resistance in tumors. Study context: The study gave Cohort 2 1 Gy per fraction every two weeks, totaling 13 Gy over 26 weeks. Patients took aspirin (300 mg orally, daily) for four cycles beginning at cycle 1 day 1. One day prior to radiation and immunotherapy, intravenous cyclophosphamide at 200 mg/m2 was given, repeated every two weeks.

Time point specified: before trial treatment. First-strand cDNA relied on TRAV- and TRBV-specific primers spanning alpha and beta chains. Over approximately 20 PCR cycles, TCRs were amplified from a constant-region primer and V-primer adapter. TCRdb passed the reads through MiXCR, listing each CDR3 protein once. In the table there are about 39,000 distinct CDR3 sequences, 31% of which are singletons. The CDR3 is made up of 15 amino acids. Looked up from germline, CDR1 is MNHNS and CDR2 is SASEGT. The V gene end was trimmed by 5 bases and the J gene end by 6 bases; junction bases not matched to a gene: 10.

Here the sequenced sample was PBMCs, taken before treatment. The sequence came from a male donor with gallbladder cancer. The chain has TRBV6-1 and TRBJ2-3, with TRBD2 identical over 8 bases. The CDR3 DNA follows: TGTGCCAGCAGTCTCGGACTAGCCGGAGAGGATACGCAGTATTTT. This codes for CASSLGLAGEDTQYF.